The next 30 T cell receptor beta chains were all read from a single sample in a study of blood T cell repertoires in COVID-19. Clones were read by immunoSEQ multiplex PCR, and TCRdb kept only the in-frame ones, dropping some. Here the sample spans 250,000 or so clones, approximately 80% being singletons. Sequenced sample: peripheral blood. All receptors come from a man between 35 and 55 years old who had recovered from COVID-19.

This chain links TRBV27 with TRBJ1-2; tentative D call: TRBD1 (6 bases). The CDR3 is 13 amino acids. The germline CDR1 and CDR2 sequences are MNHEY and SMNVEV (reference sequence). V lost 4 bases to trimming and J lost 4 bases, with 10 bases between them. The CDR3 loop reads CASSSSTGYGYTF. The CDR3 DNA sequence: TGTGCCAGCAGTTCCTCGACAGGCTATGGCTACACCTTC.

The V and J genes are TRBV4-3 and TRBJ1-6; weak D call: TRBD1 (6 bases). The CDR3 spans 14 residues. V shed 0 bases and J shed 6 bases, with 6 bases lying between them. Germline loops: CDR1 LGHNA, CDR2 YSLEER. The CDR3 region is CASSQEGGNSPLHF. The CDR3 DNA sequence: TGCGCCAGCAGCCAAGAAGGGGGTAATTCACCCCTCCACTTT.

The J gene is TRBJ2-5, the V gene TRBV15; D not certain. Germline V gene data show CDR1 as LNHNV and CDR2 as YYDKDF (reference sequence). The CDR3 runs 13 residues. Trimming removed 0 bases at V and 4 bases at J, with 6 bases between. This CDR3 reads CATSRDRGETQYF. The DNA of the CDR3 is TGTGCCACCAGCAGAGATCGAGGAGAGACCCAGTACTTC.

This clone was recorded only once. The chain links TRBV7-5 to TRBJ2-1; whether TRBD1, the table's D call, matches the DNA was not checked. TRBV7-5 is listed as a pseudogene. The CDR3 contains 11 residues. The CDR3 DNA reads TGTGTCAGAAGACAATACAATGAGCAGTTCTTC. It specifies CVRRQYNEQFF.

The chain carries TRBV28 and TRBJ1-3, with 7 bases identical to TRBD1. Germline V gene sequence: CDR1 MDHEN, CDR2 SYDVKM. The V gene end was trimmed by 6 bases and the J gene end by 9 bases; junction bases not matched to a gene: 11. This CDR3 region has 14 residues. The chain's CDR3 is CASRPGQDTGTIYF. The DNA of the CDR3 is TGTGCCAGCAGACCCGGACAGGATACGGGCACCATATATTTT.

The rearrangement links TRBV9 to TRBJ2-7; TRBD2 aligns across 8 bases. Germline assignment: CDR1 SGDLS and CDR2 YYNGEE. The CDR3 totals 17 residues. The J segment lost 2 bases and the V segment lost 4 bases, leaving 14 bases of the junction unmatched. The CDR3 loop reads CASSPGPTSGSTYEQYF. DNA of the CDR3: TGTGCCAGCAGCCCAGGGCCCACTAGCGGTTCGACCTACGAGCAGTACTTC. Complete variable domain (other parts from reference TRBV9 and TRBJ2-7): DSGVTQTPKHLITATGQRVTLRCSPRSGDLSVYWYQQSLDQGLQFLIQYYNGEERAKGNILERFSAQQFPDLHSELNLSSLELGDSALYFCASSPGPTSGSTYEQYFGPGTRLTVT.

This clone was detected a few times. The chain is built from TRBV19 and TRBJ2-7; D possibly corresponds to TRBD1 (5 bases). This CDR3 is built from 12 residues. V lost 3 bases to trimming and J lost 5 bases, with 8 bases between them. Germline V gives CDR1 LNHDA, CDR2 SQIVND (reference sequence). The CDR3: CASSISGNEQYF. Here the CDR3 DNA reads TGTGCCAGTAGTATTTCAGGGAACGAGCAGTACTTC.

This clone was seen just once. The genes are TRBV4-3 and TRBJ2-7, with D possibly matching TRBD2 (5 bases). This CDR3 region has 16 residues. The V gene lost 2 bases and the J gene lost 6 bases, with 20 bases spanning the gap. CDR1 is LGHNA and CDR2 is YSLEER in the germline V gene. The CDR3 region is CASSQSSAGNVGEQYF. In DNA form, the CDR3 reads TGCGCCAGCAGCCAAAGTTCCGCGGGTAACGTAGGCGAGCAGTACTTC.

The rearrangement joins TRBV30 to TRBJ2-3, with TRBD2 as a possible D gene (6 bases). This CDR3 is 15 amino acids long. Trimming cost V 0 bases and J 3 bases, with 13 bases left between them. CDR1 is GTSNPN and CDR2 is SVGIG in the germline V gene (reference sequence). The CDR3 DNA is TGTGCCTGGAGTGTTGGAGGGGACGGAACAGATACGCAGTATTTT. Translating gives CAWSVGGDGTDTQYF.

V usage is TRBV18 and J usage is TRBJ1-4; the match to TRBD1 covers 9 bases. Germline CDR1 KGHSH, CDR2 LQKENI. Trimming cost V 3 bases and J 6 bases; bases outside gene matches: 8. The CDR3 is made up of 16 amino acids. The CDR3 here is CASSPPPGQGYEKLFF. The CDR3 bases are TGTGCCAGCTCACCCCCTCCGGGACAGGGATATGAAAAACTGTTTTTT.

The chain carries TRBV6-5 and TRBJ2-7; 8 bases are shared with TRBD2. CDR3 size: 15 residues. Germline CDR1 is MNHEY and CDR2 is SVGAGI. Trimming cost V 2 bases and J 6 bases; bases outside gene matches: 9. CDR3 DNA sequence: TGTGCCAGCAGTTACCGGACTAGCCGGGCCGCCGAGCAGTACTTC. It specifies CASSYRTSRAAEQYF.

The chain uses TRBV2 and TRBJ1-5; TRBD1 might be the D (6 bases). This CDR3 is 12 amino acids long. Trimming shortened V by 8 bases and J by 2 bases, and 7 bases separated the two germline ends. The germline V gene encodes CDR1 SNHLY and CDR2 FYNNEI. The CDR3 sequence is CASSGGNQPQHF. DNA of the CDR3: TGTGCCAGCTCAGGGGGCAATCAGCCCCAGCATTTT.

The chain uses TRBV5-5 and TRBJ1-3; D is possibly TRBD1 (6 bases). V was cut by 4 bases and J by 4 bases, with 21 bases left in between. Germline CDR1 SGHKS, CDR2 YYEKEE (reference sequence). CDR3 length: 17 amino acids. DNA for the CDR3: TGTGCCAGCAGCGCTTCGAAATTACAGGGCGTAGGAAACACCATATATTTT. Amino acid sequence: CASSASKLQGVGNTIYF.

This clone was picked up one time. This chain uses TRBV7-9 with TRBJ1-2; TRBD1 matches at 9 bases. The CDR3 consists of 17 residues. Germline assignment: CDR1 SEHNR and CDR2 FQNEAQ (reference sequence). V gave up 6 bases and J gave up 6 bases; unmatched junction bases: 17. The CDR3: CASRPKTVQGAEDGYTF. CDR3 coding DNA: TGTGCCAGCAGACCAAAAACCGTACAGGGGGCGGAGGATGGCTACACCTTC.

This clone was seen only a few times. The rearrangement uses TRBV7-9 and TRBJ1-4, with D tentatively TRBD1 (5 bases). The CDR3 is 14 amino acids. Per the germline V gene, CDR1 is SEHNR and CDR2 is FQNEAQ (reference sequence). The V and J ends lost 1 base and 11 bases respectively, with 14 bases between them. As DNA, the CDR3 is TGTGCCAGCAGCTTAGGGCAGGCCCCAGGGAAACTGTTTTTT. Translation: CASSLGQAPGKLFF.

The sample holds one count of this clone. This chain uses TRBV19 with TRBJ2-1; 10 bases are a match to TRBD2. Unmatched junction bases numbered 1, after V lost 2 bases and J lost 6 bases. This CDR3 is built from 14 residues. CDR1 and CDR2 from the germline V gene are LNHDA and SQIVND (reference sequence). CDR3 nucleotide sequence: TGTGCCAGTAGTATAAGCGGGAGGGCCAATGAGCAGTTCTTC. Its translation: CASSISGRANEQFF.

The genes are TRBV10-3 and TRBJ2-5, with TRBD2 identical over 9 bases. The germline V gene has CDR1 ENHRY and CDR2 SYGVKD. The CDR3 has 20 amino acids. V trimming: 0 bases; J trimming: 1 base; junction bases outside the gene matches: 15. This CDR3 reads CAISESVVAGALSIQETQYF. Written as DNA, the CDR3 is TGTGCCATCAGTGAGTCGGTGGTAGCGGGGGCCTTAAGTATCCAAGAGACCCAGTACTTC.

The chain employs TRBV11-3 and TRBJ2-5, with D perhaps matching TRBD2 (7 bases). The CDR3 totals 15 residues. Germline-derived CDR1 and CDR2 are SGHNT and YENEEA. Between the trimmed V and J ends, which lost 4 bases and 4 bases, there was a span of 16 bases. CDR3 loop: CASSSRGGGLETQYF. The CDR3 DNA sequence: TGTGCCAGCAGCTCTAGGGGGGGCGGGCTAGAGACCCAGTACTTC.

The CDR3 DNA follows: TGTGCCAGCAGCTTAGCGATCGGGACATCCCAAGAGACCCAGTACTTC. It translates to CASSLAIGTSQETQYF. The chain combines TRBV7-8 with TRBJ2-5; maybe TRBD1 (6 bases). Germline V gene lookup returns CDR1 SGHVS and CDR2 FQNEAQ. V was trimmed by 0 bases and J by 1 base, leaving 12 bases between them. The CDR3 consists of 16 residues. The variable domain in full, completed from reference TRBV7-8 and TRBJ2-5, reads GAGVSQSPRYKVAKRGQDVALRCDPISGHVSLFWYQQALGQGPEFLTYFQNEAQLDKSGLPSDRFFAERPEGSVSTLKIQRTQQEDSAVYLCASSLAIGTSQETQYFGPGTRLLVL.

The chain uses TRBV9 and TRBJ1-2; D unclear. Germline CDR1 reads SGDLS; CDR2 reads YYNGEE. Deletions cut 4 bases from V and 5 bases from J, with 9 bases between. The CDR3 is made up of 12 amino acids. The CDR3 is CASSQGRYGYTF. The CDR3 DNA reads TGTGCCAGCAGCCAAGGGAGGTATGGCTACACCTTC.

The chain employs TRBV28 and TRBJ1-2; 9 nucleotides agree with TRBD1. Unmatched junction bases numbered 10, after V lost 8 bases and J lost 3 bases. Looked up from germline, CDR1 is MDHEN and CDR2 is SYDVKM. The CDR3 is 15 residues long. The CDR3 region has the DNA TGTGCCAGCCGCGGGACAGGGAGGGGTGACTATGGCTACACCTTC. It translates to CASRGTGRGDYGYTF.

The chain has TRBV2 and TRBJ1-5; TRBD1 matches at 8 bases. The CDR3 is 17 amino acids. V dropped 2 bases and J dropped 4; count of bases not matched to a gene: 10. Germline loops: CDR1 SNHLY, CDR2 FYNNEI. CDR3 nucleotides: TGTGCCAGCAGTGAACACCACTTGACAGGGGCTAATCAGCCCCAGCATTTT. This translates into CASSEHHLTGANQPQHF.

This clone was found a few times. V gene TRBV5-1 combines with J gene TRBJ1-4; D gene unclear. Germline CDR1 SGHRS, CDR2 YFSETQ. The CDR3 runs to 15 residues. V was clipped by 4 bases and J by 8 bases, with 18 bases between them. CDR3 amino acids: CASSLAPGLVEKLFF. The CDR3 coding sequence is TGCGCCAGCAGCCTGGCCCCCGGGTTGGTAGAAAAACTGTTTTTT. The full variable domain, rest sourced from reference TRBV5-1 and TRBJ1-4, is KAGVTQTPRYLIKTRGQQVTLSCSPISGHRSVSWYQQTPGQGLQFLFEYFSETQRNKGNFPGRFSGRQFSNSRSEMNVSTLELGDSALYLCASSLAPGLVEKLFFGSGTQLSVL.

This sequence joins TRBV5-1 and TRBJ2-3, with TRBD2 matching over 8 bases. The CDR3 is 16 residues long. Germline values: CDR1 SGHRS, CDR2 YFSETQ. With 0 bases clipped from V and 3 bases from J, the junction kept 6 bases outside the gene matches. The CDR3 region has the DNA TGCGCCAGCAGCTTGGGAATCGGCGGGGGGACAGATACGCAGTATTTT. It encodes CASSLGIGGGTDTQYF.

The chain recombines TRBV10-1 with TRBJ2-3; 10 bases align to TRBD2. CDR1 WNHNN and CDR2 SYGVQD come from the germline V gene (reference sequence). This CDR3 is built from 14 residues. Unmatched junction bases numbered 3, after V lost 6 bases and J lost 3 bases. In DNA, the CDR3 is TGCGCCAGCAGCTCTAGCGGGGGAACAGATACGCAGTATTTT. Translation: CASSSSGGTDTQYF.

The chain has TRBV15 and TRBJ2-7; 7 bases are shared with TRBD2. The CDR3 sequence is 14 residues long. CDR1 LNHNV and CDR2 YYDKDF come from the germline V gene (reference sequence). With 1 base clipped from V and 3 bases from J, the junction kept 3 bases outside the gene matches. The DNA of the CDR3 is TGTGCCACCAGCAGAGTAGGCGGGAGCTACGAGCAGTACTTC. It translates to CATSRVGGSYEQYF.

CDR3 nucleotide sequence: TGTGCCAGCAGCCCCCAGGGGGCGATGAACACTGAAGCTTTCTTT. Its protein is CASSPQGAMNTEAFF. The chain has TRBV7-2 and TRBJ1-1; 8 bases are shared with TRBD1. CDR1 and CDR2 from the germline V gene are SGHTA and FQGNSA. V dropped 5 bases and J dropped 0; count of bases not matched to a gene: 5. The CDR3 length is 15 residues.

This rearrangement joins TRBV6-4 to TRBJ1-5; perhaps TRBD1 as D (6 bases). The CDR3 extends over 13 amino acids. The V gene's germline CDR1 is MRHNA and CDR2 SNTAGT. Between the trimmed V and J ends, which lost 5 bases and 6 bases, there was a span of 11 bases. The CDR3 region has the DNA TGTGCCAGCAGTATTACAGGGAGTCAGCCCCAGCATTTT. It yields the protein CASSITGSQPQHF.

This chain uses TRBV6-6 with TRBJ1-1; D might be TRBD1 (6 bases). V was clipped by 4 bases and J by 6 bases, with 15 bases between them. Germline CDR1 is MNHNY and CDR2 is SVGAGI (reference sequence). The length of the CDR3 is 14 residues. The CDR3 is CASSSMVGGAEAFF. As DNA, the CDR3 is TGTGCCAGCAGTTCTATGGTAGGGGGTGCTGAAGCTTTCTTT.

This chain uses TRBV5-1 with TRBJ1-2; 8 bases fit TRBD1. CDR3 length: 18 amino acids. V dropped 2 bases and J dropped 0; count of bases not matched to a gene: 12. Germline V gene sequence: CDR1 SGHRS, CDR2 YFSETQ. Here the CDR3 DNA reads TGCGCCAGCAGCTTCCGACAGGGGAAGACCCTGACTAACTATGGCTACACCTTC. Protein product: CASSFRQGKTLTNYGYTF.